One and the same sample provided the 3 T cell receptor beta chains below, sequenced in a study of T-cell reconstitution after alpha-beta-depleted transplantation in children. Unique molecular identifiers were used to barcode this TCRbeta library. TCRdb re-analysed the PCR reads in MiXCR, keeping a single row per CDR3 protein. The sample includes 150,000 to 200,000 distinct CDR3 sequences, about 6.4% of them seen just once. The sample in question was PBMCs from the stem cell graft donor, obtained from the stem cell graft. The source is a human donor who donated a stem cell graft to a child with Wiskott-Aldrich syndrome.

This clonotype came up a few times. J is TRBJ2-1 and V is TRBV19; the match to TRBD2 covers 16 bases. Unmatched junction bases numbered 10, after V lost 6 bases and J lost 2 bases. This CDR3 is built from 19 residues. Looked up from germline, CDR1 is LNHDA and CDR2 is SQIVND (reference sequence). CDR3 region: CASSYLGTSGGGAYNEQFF. The CDR3 DNA reads as TGTGCCAGTAGCTATCTAGGGACTAGCGGGGGGGGAGCCTACAATGAGCAGTTCTTC.

This clonotype was picked up many times. The chain uses TRBV20-1 and TRBJ2-3; no firm D call. Deletions cut 1 base from V and 7 bases from J, with 6 bases between. CDR3 length equals 11 residues. CDR1 DFQATT and CDR2 SNEGSKA come from the germline V gene (reference sequence). In DNA form, the CDR3 reads TGCAGTGCTAGAGCCCCGAATACGCAGTATTTT. Protein product: CSARAPNTQYF.

In this sample, this clonotype turned up many times. The chain links TRBV7-2 to TRBJ2-7, with D perhaps TRBD2 (5 bases). The CDR3 runs to 13 residues. The V gene lost 0 bases and the J gene lost 4 bases, with 7 bases spanning the gap. CDR1 is SGHTA and CDR2 is FQGNSA in the germline V gene. Here the CDR3 reads CASSLAREYEQYF. The CDR3 region has the DNA TGTGCCAGCAGCTTAGCAAGGGAGTACGAGCAGTACTTC.